This is a list of T cell receptor beta chains from one sample in a study of Tregs in tolerant kidney transplant recipients. Profiled with immunoSEQ multiplex PCR; TCRdb holds only in-frame clones, not every one. The sample lists approximately 82,000 clones; roughly 93% were seen once. The input for sequencing was CD4+ T cells from blood (PBMCs), taken 12 months after the transplant. The receptors here all came from a human patient who received a combined kidney and bone marrow transplant. Certain T cells may be donor cells from the graft. CDR3s include the opening cysteine and the closing phenylalanine or tryptophan. Fields, in order: J gene, D gene, V gene, clone size, CDR3 protein, CDR3 DNA. A D gene is named only where the DNA matches it firmly. Clone size is not always given. Where it is, it says once, few, many or a class for expanded clones.

j_call: TRBJ1-5; d_call: .; v_call: TRBV7-6; clone_size: .; cdr3_aa: CASSLGGLGGPQHF; cdr3_nt: TGTGCCAGCAGCTTAGGGGGACTAGGAGGGCCCCAGCATTTT
j_call: TRBJ1-2; d_call: .; v_call: TRBV11-2; clone_size: .; cdr3_aa: CASSPGTFYGYTF; cdr3_nt: TGTGCCAGCAGCCCGGGGACATTTTATGGCTACACCTTC
j_call: TRBJ2-3; d_call: .; v_call: TRBV6-5; clone_size: .; cdr3_aa: CASSYSTDTTQYF; cdr3_nt: TGTGCCAGCAGTTACTCCACCGACACAACGCAGTATTTT
j_call: TRBJ2-3; d_call: TRBD1; v_call: TRBV4-1; clone_size: .; cdr3_aa: CASSRTGGTTDTQYF; cdr3_nt: TGCGCCAGCAGCCGAACAGGGGGCACGACAGATACGCAGTATTTT
j_call: TRBJ1-2; d_call: .; v_call: TRBV6-1; clone_size: .; cdr3_aa: CASRETGLEYGYTF; cdr3_nt: TGTGCCAGCAGGGAGACAGGTTTGGAGTATGGCTACACCTTC
j_call: TRBJ2-1; d_call: .; v_call: TRBV23-1; clone_size: .; cdr3_aa: CASSQEPPGDLSYNEQFF; cdr3_nt: TGCGCCAGCAGTCAAGAACCTCCAGGGGATCTTTCCTACAATGAGCAGTTCTTC
j_call: TRBJ2-5; d_call: TRBD1; v_call: TRBV7-2; clone_size: once; cdr3_aa: CASSLRQGRETQYF; cdr3_nt: TGTGCCAGCAGCCTTAGACAGGGTCGAGAGACCCAGTACTTC
j_call: TRBJ2-6; d_call: .; v_call: TRBV7-8; clone_size: few; cdr3_aa: CATGQIHSGANVLTF; cdr3_nt: TGTGCCACCGGACAGATCCACTCTGGGGCCAACGTCCTGACTTTC
j_call: TRBJ2-1; d_call: TRBD2; v_call: TRBV5-4; clone_size: .; cdr3_aa: CASSLPPAGEGNEQFF; cdr3_nt: TGTGCCAGCAGCTTGCCCCCAGCGGGAGAAGGCAATGAGCAGTTCTTC
j_call: TRBJ1-1; d_call: .; v_call: TRBV7-9; clone_size: .; cdr3_aa: CASSLQENTEAFF; cdr3_nt: TGTGCCAGCAGCTTACAGGAGAACACTGAAGCTTTCTTT
j_call: TRBJ2-2; d_call: .; v_call: TRBV28; clone_size: .; cdr3_aa: CASSTGVIGLFF; cdr3_nt: TGTGCCAGCAGTACCGGGGTAATAGGGCTGTTTTTT
j_call: TRBJ1-2; d_call: TRBD1; v_call: TRBV28; clone_size: .; cdr3_aa: CANSLGQGLWGYTF; cdr3_nt: TGTGCCAACAGTCTAGGACAGGGACTATGGGGCTACACCTTC
j_call: TRBJ2-1; d_call: TRBD1; v_call: TRBV5-1; clone_size: .; cdr3_aa: CASAGTGLVNEQFF; cdr3_nt: TGCGCCAGCGCCGGGACAGGGTTAGTGAATGAGCAGTTCTTC
j_call: TRBJ2-1; d_call: .; v_call: TRBV9; clone_size: .; cdr3_aa: CASSVGGGSSYNEQFF; cdr3_nt: TGTGCCAGCAGCGTAGGTGGGGGGAGCTCCTACAATGAGCAGTTCTTC